The clone carrying this T cell receptor beta chain was found many times. Its target is not known. MiXCR, run by TCRdb on the reads, gives a single entry per CDR3 protein. This sample has about 260,000 distinct CDR3 sequences, with roughly an eighth found just once. V lost 9 bases, J lost 1 base, and 18 bases lay in between. In germline, CDR1 is MDHEN, CDR2 SYDVKM. CDR3 length: 15 residues. The data are from a study of T cell repertoires in cytomegalovirus infection. Study background: Indications came from public TCR beta signatures; they pointed to CMV infection and to a matching HLA type.

Study results and caveats: In two of eight donors, the top clonotype was HLA-C-restricted CMV-specific. The cumulative frequency of public TCR beta families identified carriers of CMV plus the relevant HLA.

This TCR was sampled from a human donor in good health (CMV status not recorded). Some clones in this sample may be carry-over from other donors' samples. The chain joins TRBV28 to TRBJ2-5; TRBD1 might be the D (5 bases). The sequenced sample consisted of PBMCs. CDR3: CASVAGRQFQETQYF. CDR3 nucleotides: TGTGCCAGTGTGGCAGGGCGCCAATTCCAAGAGACCCAGTACTTC.